This TCR beta chain was profiled in a study of cytomegalovirus exposure and HLA in healthy donors. Comment on this clone: Its antigen is unidentified.

Study-level points and caveats: First-cohort TCR clusters tended to co-occur in the approximately 110 validation repertoires, a later analysis found. Reportedly, cytomegalovirus status was diagnosed with high sensitivity and specificity. The CMV antigen specificity of a few CMV-associated chains was confirmed through in vitro analysis.

The CDR3 sequence is 16 residues long. V shed 3 bases and J 4 bases; nucleotides not matched to a gene: 8. Germline V gives CDR1 KGHSH, CDR2 LQKENI. Generated by immunoSEQ multiplex PCR, the TCRdb table keeps only in-frame clones and is missing some. This table has about 130,000 clones, roughly 95% appearing once. The donors were in the roughly 120-subject validation cohort; that cohort was separate from the approximately 730-subject first cohort. Sample: PBMCs. The chain uses TRBV18 and TRBJ2-5; 10 nucleotides line up with TRBD2. This TCR came from a young man in good health and CMV-seronegative. CDR3 protein: CASSPLASGSRETQYF. CDR3 nucleotides: TGTGCCAGCTCACCGCTCGCTAGCGGGAGTAGAGAGACCCAGTACTTC.